Given below is one T cell receptor (beta chain) in context. The sample originates from a study of control samples from healthy donors and cancer patients. Produced via immunoSEQ multiplex PCR; TCRdb's table is partial and in-frame only. The sample holds more than 20,000 clones; more than 70% are singletons and the top ten take 38%. The ends were cut back, 5 bases at V and 5 bases at J, with 9 bases in the middle. Germline assignment: CDR1 LNHDA and CDR2 SQIVND (reference sequence). The CDR3 length is 12 residues. The receptor comes from a man in his 60s with head and neck cancer. Input material: PBMCs. The chain combines TRBV19 with TRBJ2-5; D might be TRBD2 (5 bases). DNA of the CDR3: TGTGCCAGTAGTCCTAGCCAGGAGACCCAGTACTTC. It is translated as CASSPSQETQYF.